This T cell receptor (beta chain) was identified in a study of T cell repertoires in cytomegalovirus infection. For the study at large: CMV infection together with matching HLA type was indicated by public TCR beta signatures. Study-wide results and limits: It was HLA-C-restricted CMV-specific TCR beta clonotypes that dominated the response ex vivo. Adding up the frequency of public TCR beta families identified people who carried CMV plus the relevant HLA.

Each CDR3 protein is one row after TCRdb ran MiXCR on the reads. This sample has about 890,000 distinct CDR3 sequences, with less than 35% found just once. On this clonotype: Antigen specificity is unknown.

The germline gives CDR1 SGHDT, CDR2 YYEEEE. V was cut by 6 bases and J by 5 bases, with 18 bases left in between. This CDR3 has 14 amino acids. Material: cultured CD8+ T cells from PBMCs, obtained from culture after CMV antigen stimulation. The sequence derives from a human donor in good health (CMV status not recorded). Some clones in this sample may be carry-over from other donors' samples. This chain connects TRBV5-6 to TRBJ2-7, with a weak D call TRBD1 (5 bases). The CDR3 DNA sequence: TGTGCCAGCACTCTAGGGGCCCGGGTGAACGAGCAGTACTTC. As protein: CASTLGARVNEQYF.